This T cell receptor beta chain was found in a study of T cells in Graves' hyperthyroidism and ophthalmopathy. Study results and limitations: Blood also showed most of the thyroid clonotypes that were expanded above 0.001.

Of note for this clonotype: Its antigen is not identified.

Germline lookup yields CDR1 MGHRA and CDR2 YSYEKL. V lost 4 bases to trimming and J lost 4 bases; unmatched junction nucleotides: 6. CDR3 length equals 14 residues. On the basis of clinical symptoms, serum thyroxine and TRAb, thyroid ultrasound and orbital computed tomography, diagnoses were made. Using RNA transcripts as the source, TCR beta CDR3 regions were amplified. In the first-round RT-PCR of the TCR CDR3, the HTBI primer set was used. TCRdb re-called the multiplex PCR reads with MiXCR, one entry per CDR3 protein. The repertoire holds about 840,000 distinct CDR3 sequences, with about 38% as singletons.

The TCR comes from a man aged 18 to 30 with Graves' hyperthyroidism. The V call is TRBV4-1, the J call TRBJ1-1; 7 bases fit TRBD1. The sequenced sample consisted of blood. CDR3 coding DNA: TGCGCCAGCAGCCCTGACAGGGACATCACTGAAGCTTTCTTT. Its translation: CASSPDRDITEAFF.